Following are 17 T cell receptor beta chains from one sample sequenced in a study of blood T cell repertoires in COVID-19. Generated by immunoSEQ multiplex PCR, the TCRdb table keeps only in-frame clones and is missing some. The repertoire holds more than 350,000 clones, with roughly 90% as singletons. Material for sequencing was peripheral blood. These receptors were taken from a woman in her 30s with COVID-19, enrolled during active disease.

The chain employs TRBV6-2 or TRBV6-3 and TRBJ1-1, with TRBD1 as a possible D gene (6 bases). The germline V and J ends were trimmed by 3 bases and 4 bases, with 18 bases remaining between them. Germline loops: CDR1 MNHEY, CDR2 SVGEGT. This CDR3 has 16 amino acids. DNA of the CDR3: TGTGCCAGCAGTTATCGACCAGGGGATCCAGGCACTGAAGCTTTCTTT. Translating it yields CASSYRPGDPGTEAFF.

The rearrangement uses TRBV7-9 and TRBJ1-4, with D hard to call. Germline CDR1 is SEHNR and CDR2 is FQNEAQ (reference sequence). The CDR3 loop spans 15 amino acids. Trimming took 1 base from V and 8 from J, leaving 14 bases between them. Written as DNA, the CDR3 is TGTGCCAGCAGCTTAGGGCACGGGGTCGGCGAAAAACTGTTTTTT. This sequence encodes CASSLGHGVGEKLFF.

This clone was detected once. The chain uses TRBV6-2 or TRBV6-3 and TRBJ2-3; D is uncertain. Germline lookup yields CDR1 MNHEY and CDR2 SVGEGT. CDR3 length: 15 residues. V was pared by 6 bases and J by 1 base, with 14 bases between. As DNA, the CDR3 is TGTGCCAGCAGATACAGCTTTGAAGGCACAGATACGCAGTATTTT. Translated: CASRYSFEGTDTQYF.

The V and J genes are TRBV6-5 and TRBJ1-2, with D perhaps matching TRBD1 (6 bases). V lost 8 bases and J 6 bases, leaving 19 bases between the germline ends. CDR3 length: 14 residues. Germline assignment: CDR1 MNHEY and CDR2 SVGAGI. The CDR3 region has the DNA TGTGCCAGCTCCCTTATGGACAGAAGGGATGGCTACACCTTC. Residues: CASSLMDRRDGYTF.

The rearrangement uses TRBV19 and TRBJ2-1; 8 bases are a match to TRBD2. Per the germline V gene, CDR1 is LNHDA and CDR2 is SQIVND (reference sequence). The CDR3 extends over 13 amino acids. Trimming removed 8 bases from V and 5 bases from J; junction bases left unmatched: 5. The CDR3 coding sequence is TGTGCCAGTGCACGGGAGGGGAACAATGAGCAGTTCTTC. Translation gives CASAREGNNEQFF.

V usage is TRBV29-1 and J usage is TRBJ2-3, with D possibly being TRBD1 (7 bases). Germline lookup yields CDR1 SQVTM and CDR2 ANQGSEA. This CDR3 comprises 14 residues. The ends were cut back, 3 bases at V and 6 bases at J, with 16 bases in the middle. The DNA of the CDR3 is TGCAGCGTTGATCGACAGGGAGGCCAGGATACGCAGTATTTT. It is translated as CSVDRQGGQDTQYF.

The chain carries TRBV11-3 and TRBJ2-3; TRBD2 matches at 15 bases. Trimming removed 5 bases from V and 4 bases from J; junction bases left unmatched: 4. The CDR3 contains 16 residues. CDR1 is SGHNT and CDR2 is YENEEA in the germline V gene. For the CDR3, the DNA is TGTGCCAGCAGCCGAGGGACTAGCGGGAGGTCAGATACGCAGTATTTT. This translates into CASSRGTSGRSDTQYF.

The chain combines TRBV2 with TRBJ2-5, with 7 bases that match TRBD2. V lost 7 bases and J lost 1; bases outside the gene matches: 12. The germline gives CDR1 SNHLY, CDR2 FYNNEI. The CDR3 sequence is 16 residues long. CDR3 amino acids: CASIGPSGVSQETQYF. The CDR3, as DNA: TGTGCCAGCATAGGTCCCAGCGGGGTTTCCCAAGAGACCCAGTACTTC.

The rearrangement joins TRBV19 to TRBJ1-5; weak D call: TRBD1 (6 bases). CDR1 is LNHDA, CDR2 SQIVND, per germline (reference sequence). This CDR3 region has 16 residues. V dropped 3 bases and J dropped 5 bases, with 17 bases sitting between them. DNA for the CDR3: TGTGCCAGTAGTATGTATCCCCGGCCAGGGGATCAGCCCCAGCATTTT. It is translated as CASSMYPRPGDQPQHF. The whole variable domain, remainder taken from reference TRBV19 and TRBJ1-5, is DGGITQSPKYLFRKEGQNVTLSCEQNLNHDAMYWYRQDPGQGLRLIYYSQIVNDFQKGDIAEGYSVSREKKESFPLTVTSAQKNPTAFYLCASSMYPRPGDQPQHFGDGTRLSIL.

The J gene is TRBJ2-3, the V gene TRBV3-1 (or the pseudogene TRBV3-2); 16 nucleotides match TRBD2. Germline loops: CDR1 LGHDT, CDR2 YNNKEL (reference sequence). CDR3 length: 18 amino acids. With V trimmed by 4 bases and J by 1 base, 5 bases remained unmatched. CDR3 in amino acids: CASSRGLAGGPRTDTQYF. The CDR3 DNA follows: TGTGCCAGCAGCCGGGGACTAGCGGGAGGGCCTCGCACAGATACGCAGTATTTT.

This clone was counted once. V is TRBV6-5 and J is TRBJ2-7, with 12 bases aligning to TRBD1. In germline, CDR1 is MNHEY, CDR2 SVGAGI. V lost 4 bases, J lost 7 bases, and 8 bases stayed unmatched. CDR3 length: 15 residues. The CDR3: CASSFTGTGGGEQYF. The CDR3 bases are TGTGCCAGCAGTTTCACCGGGACAGGGGGCGGGGAGCAGTACTTC.

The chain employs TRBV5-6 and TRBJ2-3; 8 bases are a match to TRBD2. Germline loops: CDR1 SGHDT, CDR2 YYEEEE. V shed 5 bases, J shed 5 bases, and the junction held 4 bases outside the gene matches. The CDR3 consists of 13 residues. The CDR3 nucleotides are TGTGCCAGCAGTCCGGGACTAGGAGATACGCAGTATTTT. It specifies CASSPGLGDTQYF.

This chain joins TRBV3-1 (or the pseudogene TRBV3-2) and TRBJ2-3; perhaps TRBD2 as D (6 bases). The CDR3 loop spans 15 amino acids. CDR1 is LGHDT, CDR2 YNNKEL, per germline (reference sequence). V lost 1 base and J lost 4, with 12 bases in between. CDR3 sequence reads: CASSQVTGGADTQYF. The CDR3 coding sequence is TGTGCCAGCAGCCAAGTTACCGGAGGGGCAGATACGCAGTATTTT.

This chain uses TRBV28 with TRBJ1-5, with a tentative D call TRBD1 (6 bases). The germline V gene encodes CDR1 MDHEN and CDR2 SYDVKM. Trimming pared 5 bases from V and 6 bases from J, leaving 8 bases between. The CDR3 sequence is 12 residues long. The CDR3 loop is CASSTGRQPQHF. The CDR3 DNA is TGTGCCAGCAGTACAGGGCGTCAGCCCCAGCATTTT.

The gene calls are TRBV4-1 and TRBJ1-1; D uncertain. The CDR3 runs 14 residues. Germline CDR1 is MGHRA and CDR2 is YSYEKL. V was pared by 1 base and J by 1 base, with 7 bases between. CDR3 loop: CASSQVGGNTEAFF. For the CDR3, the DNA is TGCGCCAGCAGCCAAGTCGGAGGGAACACTGAAGCTTTCTTT.

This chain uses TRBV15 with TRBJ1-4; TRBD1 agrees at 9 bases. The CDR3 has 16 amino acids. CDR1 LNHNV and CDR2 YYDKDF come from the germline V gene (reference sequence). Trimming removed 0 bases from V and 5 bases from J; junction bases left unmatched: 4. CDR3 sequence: CATSRDPGQGNEKLFF. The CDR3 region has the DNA TGTGCCACCAGCAGAGATCCGGGACAGGGAAATGAAAAACTGTTTTTT.

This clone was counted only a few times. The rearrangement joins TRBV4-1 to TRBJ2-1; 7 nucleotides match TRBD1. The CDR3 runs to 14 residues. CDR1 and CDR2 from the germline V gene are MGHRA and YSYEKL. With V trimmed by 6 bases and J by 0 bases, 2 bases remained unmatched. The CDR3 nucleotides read TGCGCCAGCAGAGGGGGCCTCTCCTACAATGAGCAGTTCTTC. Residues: CASRGGLSYNEQFF.